This T cell receptor (beta chain) was sequenced in a study of OX40 agonist ivuxolimab in advanced cancers. For context, the study as a whole: The costimulatory receptor OX40 (CD134) was targeted by ivuxolimab, a fully human IgG2 agonistic monoclonal antibody. Of the approximately 50 dose-escalation patients, hepatocellular carcinoma was present in approximately 20, melanoma in some 15, renal cell carcinoma in 9 and head and neck cancer in 9. The paper describes the monotherapy dose-escalation part (N ≈ 49 patients) of the phase I trial of ivuxolimab. Partial responses were achieved by three dose-escalation patients, of whom one had hepatocellular carcinoma and two had cutaneous melanoma. Prior anti-PD-1, anti-PD-L1 or anti-CTLA-4 therapy was permitted, and checkpoint inhibitors had been received by around 40% of dose-escalation patients. Intravenous ivuxolimab was administered to patients every 2 weeks at six dose levels: 0.01, 0.1, 0.3, 1.5, 3 and 10 mg/kg. The dose-escalation cohort was about 83% male with a mean age of about 65 years, ranging from 23 to 79. Peripheral TCRbeta sequencing aimed to test whether ivuxolimab altered TCR sequence diversity and caused clonal T-cell expansion. Broad study findings and their caveats: Low levels of normalized T-cell clonal expansion were also seen in some patients who did not respond. The antigen specificity of the clonally expanded peripheral T cells was not determined. After ivuxolimab, expanded clones were on average more numerous among CD8+ T cells than among CD4+ T cells. Clonal expansion of both CD4+ and CD8+ blood T cells was observed from baseline to week 6 at doses 0.1 to 3.0 mg/kg. Partial responders in the 0.1-3.0 mg/kg groups had among the lowest normalized peripheral clonal expansion, especially among CD8+ T cells.

As concerns this clone: No cognate antigen has been identified for it. Base qualities are missing; no much larger clone stands one base away.

Its CDR3 holds 16 amino acids, cysteine through phenylalanine. Kept here is only the CDR3 DNA, which spans 48 bases and is read in frame from base 1. The germline V gene supplies CDR1 SQVTM and CDR2 ANQGSEA. Here V drops 4 bases and J drops 6 bases, and the junction holds 14 bases not matched to any gene. Genomic DNA was isolated from the sorted cells so that the TCRbeta CDR3 region could be sequenced. The immunoSEQ Assay was used to sequence the TCRbeta CDR3 regions. Held by TCRdb, this immuneACCESS table contains in-frame sequences only and omits some clones. Under half of the omission traces to an unresolved V gene where checked; the cause of the rest is unknown. The sample data list about 36,000 clones, and about three quarters of these were observed just once. The leading ten clones occupy 22% of the sample. Patients with autoimmune disease history or receiving systemic immunosuppression were excluded from the trial. Peripheral blood for TCR sequencing was collected from all dose cohorts at baseline, on cycle 4 day 1, and on cycle 7 day 1. The samples were taken from a phase I, first-in-human, multicenter, open-label dose-escalation trial of ivuxolimab. Adults with locally advanced or metastatic head and neck squamous cell, hepatocellular, melanoma or renal cell carcinoma were enrolled in the trial. Before TCR sequencing, CD4+ and CD8+ T cells were separately sorted from peripheral blood.

Sequencing was performed on CD4+ or CD8+ T cells sorted from blood, taken in a trial of the OX40 agonist ivuxolimab. The receptor's source is an adult with an advanced solid tumor such as melanoma, head and neck, liver or kidney cancer. The chain links TRBV29-1 with TRBJ2-1, with TRBD2 identical over 8 junction bases. CDR3 loop: CSVGGIGGAVFNEQFF. The DNA is TGCAGCGTTGGTGGGATCGGGGGGGCAGTGTTCAATGAGCAGTTCTTC.